The next 6 T cell receptor beta chains were all read from a single sample in a study of CD8+ T cells in alopecia areata. RNA was extracted and reverse transcribed into cDNA as the sequencing template. Clones were read by immunoSEQ multiplex PCR, and TCRdb kept only the in-frame ones, dropping some. The table records some 180,000 clones, about 61% of them present only once. The sample was CD8+ T cells sorted from blood. All receptors derive from a human donor in good health.

This clone was seen a few times. The chain couples TRBV12-5 to TRBJ1-2; TRBD1 might be the D (5 bases). CDR1 and CDR2 (germline): LGHNT, FRNRAP. Trimming stripped 4 bases from V and 5 bases from J, with 17 bases between. CDR3 length equals 15 residues. The CDR3 sequence: CASGSGRGFGYGYTF. In nucleotides, the CDR3 is TGTGCTAGTGGTTCTGGACGGGGGTTCGGGTATGGCTACACCTTC. Together with reference TRBV12-5 and TRBJ1-2, the CDR3 gives the full variable domain: DARVTQTPRHKVTEMGQEVTMRCQPILGHNTVFWYRQTMMQGLELLAYFRNRAPLDDSGMPKDRFSAEMPDATLATLKIQPSEPRDSAVYFCASGSGRGFGYGYTFGSGTRLTVV.

The rearrangement joins TRBV19 to TRBJ2-7, with 7 bases lining up with TRBD1. V trimming: 5 bases; J trimming: 7 bases; junction bases outside the gene matches: 11. The CDR3 totals 14 residues. Germline V gene lookup returns CDR1 LNHDA and CDR2 SQIVND (reference sequence). The CDR3 DNA is TGTGCCAGTAGTTCCCGGACAGGTTCTTCTGAGCAGTACTTC. Translating gives CASSSRTGSSEQYF. The variable domain in full, completed from reference TRBV19 and TRBJ2-7, reads DGGITQSPKYLFRKEGQNVTLSCEQNLNHDAMYWYRQDPGQGLRLIYYSQIVNDFQKGDIAEGYSVSREKKESFPLTVTSAQKNPTAFYLCASSSRTGSSEQYFGPGTRLTVT.

This sequence joins TRBV5-4 and TRBJ1-5; the D gene is possibly TRBD1 (5 bases). Germline V gives CDR1 SGHNT, CDR2 YYREEE (reference sequence). Trimming took 5 bases from V and 4 from J, leaving 7 bases between them. CDR3 length equals 12 residues. The CDR3 DNA reads as TGTGCCAGCAGTGCAGGGAATCAGCCCCAGCATTTT. Translating it yields CASSAGNQPQHF.

V and J are TRBV15 and TRBJ1-5, with D unresolved. V shed 4 bases and J shed 10 bases, with 11 bases lying between them. Per the germline V gene, CDR1 is LNHNV and CDR2 is YYDKDF (reference sequence). The CDR3 covers 12 residues. Here the CDR3 DNA reads TGTGCCACCAGCACGTATCTTCAACCCCAGCATTTT. Translation: CATSTYLQPQHF.

This sequence joins TRBV9 and TRBJ1-1; TRBD1 aligns across 11 bases. CDR3 size: 15 residues. With V trimmed by 0 bases and J by 4 bases, 2 bases remained unmatched. Germline V gene data show CDR1 as SGDLS and CDR2 as YYNGEE. DNA of the CDR3: TGTGCCAGCAGCGTAGCGGGACAGGGGGTCACTGAAGCTTTCTTT. It specifies CASSVAGQGVTEAFF.

A word on this clone: The germline gene is not matched at one end of the junction; a read error may be the cause. This rearrangement joins TRBV29-1 to TRBJ1-1, with D unresolved. CDR3 length: 10 amino acids. The germline V gene has CDR1 SQVTM and CDR2 ANQGSEA. CDR3 amino acids: CSVVSPVEGF. CDR3 sequence (DNA): TGCAGCGTTGTTTCACCGGTTGAAGGATTT.